The next 5 T cell receptor beta chains were all read from a single sample in a study of blood T cell repertoires in COVID-19. Method: immunoSEQ multiplex PCR; TCRdb's copy keeps in-frame clones and lacks some. Of roughly 310,000 clones detected, more than 90% appear once; the ten largest clones hold 2% to 3%. What was sequenced was PBMCs or T cells enriched from blood (not recorded which). These receptors were collected from a man aged 55-75 years who had recovered from COVID-19.

This clone was seen only once. The rearrangement links TRBV7-3 to TRBJ2-7; a possible D gene is TRBD2 (5 bases). Germline V gene sequence: CDR1 SGHTA, CDR2 FQGTGA. This CDR3 has 14 residues. V lost 1 base, J lost 3 bases, and 10 bases lay in between. The CDR3 here is CASSLMVGNYEQYF. CDR3 bases: TGTGCCAGCAGCTTAATGGTCGGGAACTACGAGCAGTACTTC. Combining the CDR3 with reference TRBV7-3 and TRBJ2-7 gives the whole variable domain GAGVSQTPSNKVTEKGKYVELRCDPISGHTALYWYRQSLGQGPEFLIYFQGTGAADDSGLPNDRFFAVRPEGSVSTLKIQRTERGDSAVYLCASSLMVGNYEQYFGPGTRLTVT.

V gene TRBV6-2 or TRBV6-3 combines with J gene TRBJ1-2, with 7 bases lining up with TRBD1. From germline, CDR1 is MNHEY and CDR2 SVGEGT. This CDR3 has 13 amino acids. Trimming cost V 5 bases and J 4 bases; bases outside gene matches: 4. CDR3 DNA sequence: TGTGCCAGCAGTGAGGGACAGATCTATGGCTACACCTTC. This encodes CASSEGQIYGYTF.

The chain combines TRBV10-3 with TRBJ1-4; 8 bases line up with TRBD1. J gave up 8 bases and V 9 bases, and 5 bases lay outside the gene matches. Germline CDR1 ENHRY, CDR2 SYGVKD. The CDR3 spans 12 residues. This CDR3 reads CAISTGEEKLFF. The CDR3, as DNA: TGTGCCATTTCGACAGGGGAGGAAAAACTGTTTTTT.

The chain has TRBV19 and TRBJ2-4; 7 bases match TRBD2. The CDR3 loop spans 15 amino acids. Germline CDR1 LNHDA, CDR2 SQIVND (reference sequence). J lost 8 bases, V lost 4 bases, and 11 bases had no gene match. The CDR3 spells CASSTVGGSWDIQYF. For the CDR3, the DNA is TGTGCCAGTAGTACTGTGGGCGGGAGTTGGGACATTCAGTACTTC.

This rearrangement joins TRBV5-4 to TRBJ2-1; no clear D gene. The CDR3 contains 11 residues. Trimming shortened V by 4 bases and J by 5 bases, and 4 bases separated the two germline ends. Germline lookup yields CDR1 SGHNT and CDR2 YYREEE (reference sequence). CDR3 coding DNA: TGTGCCAGCAGCCACAACAATGAGCAGTTCTTC. It yields the protein CASSHNNEQFF.